These 12 T cell receptor beta chains originate from one sample sequenced in a study of neurological immune-mediated disorders. TCRdb called the 5' RACE reads again in MiXCR, with one record for every CDR3 protein. The sample lists around 30,000 distinct CDR3 sequences; about 12% were seen once. Sequencing input: PBMCs. The source of these receptors is a man in his sixties in good health.

At least ten counts were recorded for this clonotype. The genes are TRBV7-9 and TRBJ1-1; D perhaps matches TRBD1 (5 bases). There are 12 residues in the CDR3. Germline V CDR1 and CDR2: SEHNR, FQNEAQ (reference sequence). Trimming took 7 bases from V and 10 from J, leaving 16 bases between them. As DNA, the CDR3 is TGTGCCAGCAAGAATGACATCGGGGGAGCTTTCTTT. It is translated as CASKNDIGGAFF. The variable domain in full, completed from reference TRBV7-9 and TRBJ1-1, reads DTGVSQNPRHKITKRGQNVTFRCDPISEHNRLYWYRQTLGQGPEFLTYFQNEAQLEKSRLLSDRFSAERPKGSFSTLEIQRTEQGDSAMYLCASKNDIGGAFFGQGTRLTVV.

On this clonotype: One junction end does not reproduce the germline sequence, and a read error may be involved. The chain combines TRBV18 with TRBJ2-1, with a weak D call TRBD2 (6 bases). CDR1 KGHSH and CDR2 LQKENI come from the germline V gene. This CDR3 comprises 15 residues. This CDR3 reads CARSPSSESYNEQFF. The CDR3 region has the DNA TGTGCCAGATCACCGTCTAGCGAGTCCTACAATGAGCAGTTCTTC. The whole variable domain, filled in from reference TRBV18 and TRBJ2-1, reads NAGVMQNPRHLVRRRGQEARLRCSPMKGHSHVYWYRQLPEEGLKFMVYLQKENIIDESGMPKERFSAEFPKEGPSILRIQQVVRGDSAAYFCARSPSSESYNEQFFGPGTRLTVL.

This clonotype was detected many times. The chain is built from TRBV7-9 and TRBJ2-7; weak D call: TRBD2 (5 bases). This CDR3 is built from 12 residues. The germline V and J ends were trimmed by 6 bases and 3 bases, with 9 bases remaining between them. Germline CDR1 reads SEHNR; CDR2 reads FQNEAQ (reference sequence). CDR3 nucleotide sequence: TGTGCCAGCAGTCGGACTGGCTACGAGCAGTACTTC. Translation: CASSRTGYEQYF.

This clonotype was observed many times. The chain combines TRBV6-2 or TRBV6-3 with TRBJ2-7; 8 positions agree with TRBD1. Germline V lookup: CDR1 MNHEY, CDR2 SVGEGT. Unmatched junction bases numbered 19, after V lost 4 bases and J lost 2 bases. The CDR3 runs to 19 residues. This CDR3 reads CASSFPSIGTGQSPYEQYF. The CDR3 coding sequence is TGTGCCAGCAGTTTTCCGTCGATTGGGACAGGCCAATCCCCCTACGAGCAGTACTTC.

This clonotype has ten or more counts. The chain links TRBV27 to TRBJ2-1; 9 positions match TRBD2. V lost 7 bases, J lost 3 bases, and 4 bases stayed unmatched. The CDR3 runs to 14 residues. Germline loops: CDR1 MNHEY, CDR2 SMNVEV (reference sequence). The chain's CDR3 is CASKTSGNYNEQFF. Here the CDR3 DNA reads TGTGCCAGCAAGACTAGCGGTAACTACAATGAGCAGTTCTTC.

This clonotype came up many times. The chain joins TRBV7-9 to TRBJ2-1; 7 nucleotides agree with TRBD2. The length of the CDR3 is 13 residues. Germline lookup yields CDR1 SEHNR and CDR2 FQNEAQ (reference sequence). V trimming: 5 bases; J trimming: 7 bases; junction bases outside the gene matches: 5. This CDR3 reads CASSQTSRNEQFF. The CDR3 coding sequence is TGTGCCAGCAGCCAGACTAGCAGGAATGAGCAGTTCTTC.

This clonotype has ten or more counts. The chain employs TRBV5-1 and TRBJ2-5; TRBD1 matches at 9 bases. The CDR3 length is 16 residues. The germline V gene has CDR1 SGHRS and CDR2 YFSETQ. Germline trimming cut 3 bases from V and 7 bases from J; bases unmatched to any gene: 13. CDR3 in DNA: TGCGCCAGCAGCTACCAACCCACAGGGGGCGAAGTGACCCAGTACTTC. Translated: CASSYQPTGGEVTQYF.

This clonotype was detected many times. V is TRBV5-1 and J is TRBJ2-7; TRBD1 matches 7 bases. Germline assignment: CDR1 SGHRS and CDR2 YFSETQ. The V segment lost 0 bases and the J segment 3 bases; nucleotides outside the gene matches: 3. This CDR3 spans 14 amino acids. The CDR3 loop is CASSLVGDSYEQYF. CDR3 bases: TGCGCCAGCAGCTTGGTAGGGGACAGCTACGAGCAGTACTTC.

The sample holds many counts of this clonotype. This chain links TRBV5-1 with TRBJ1-2; 9 nucleotides agree with TRBD1. The CDR3 is made up of 15 amino acids. CDR1 is SGHRS, CDR2 YFSETQ, per germline. V was clipped by 0 bases and J by 7 bases; unmatched bases: 7. The CDR3 coding sequence is TGCGCCAGCAGCTTGGGTCCCGGGACAGGGATTGGCTACACCTTC. Translating gives CASSLGPGTGIGYTF.

In its sample, this clonotype was seen many times. The rearrangement uses TRBV7-8 and TRBJ2-3, with 11 bases fitting TRBD2. Germline loops: CDR1 SGHVS, CDR2 FQNEAQ. The CDR3 runs to 16 residues. Trimming took 4 bases from V and 11 from J; bases not matched to a gene: 14. The CDR3 loop reads CASSSLTSGALSGQYF. The CDR3 coding sequence is TGTGCCAGCAGCTCCCTGACTAGCGGGGCGTTGAGTGGGCAGTATTTT.

This clonotype was detected ten times or more. This sequence joins TRBV4-3 and TRBJ2-1, with D possibly being TRBD2 (6 bases). The CDR3 spans 16 residues. In germline, CDR1 is LGHNA, CDR2 YSLEER. V lost 2 bases, J lost 4 bases, and 15 bases lay in between. The CDR3: CASSQNYRRGYNEQFF. In DNA, the CDR3 is TGCGCCAGCAGCCAAAACTATCGGAGGGGTTACAATGAGCAGTTCTTC.

Concerning this clonotype: A read error may be the cause here, since a much bigger clone is one base away. This rearrangement joins TRBV7-9 to TRBJ2-6; maybe TRBD1 (5 bases). CDR1 is SEHNR and CDR2 is FQNEAQ in the germline V gene (reference sequence). The CDR3 consists of 15 residues. CDR3 in amino acids: CASRLAGPGANVLTF. The CDR3 region has the DNA TGTGCCAGCAGATTAGCAGGGCCTGGGGCCAACGTCCTGACTTTC.